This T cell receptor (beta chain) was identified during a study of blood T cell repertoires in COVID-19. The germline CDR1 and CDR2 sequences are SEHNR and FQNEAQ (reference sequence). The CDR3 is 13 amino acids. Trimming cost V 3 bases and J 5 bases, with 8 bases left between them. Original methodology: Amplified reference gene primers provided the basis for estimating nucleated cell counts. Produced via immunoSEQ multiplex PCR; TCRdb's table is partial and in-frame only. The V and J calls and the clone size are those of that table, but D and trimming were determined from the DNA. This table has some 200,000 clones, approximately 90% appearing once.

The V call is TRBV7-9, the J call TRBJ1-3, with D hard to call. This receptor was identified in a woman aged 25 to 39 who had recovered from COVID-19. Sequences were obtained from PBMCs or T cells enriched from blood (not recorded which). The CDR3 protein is CASSFIDRNTIYF. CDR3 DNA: TGTGCCAGCAGCTTCATCGACAGAAACACCATATATTTT.